Following are 31 T cell receptor beta chains from one sample sequenced in a study of T cells in Graves' hyperthyroidism and ophthalmopathy. From RNA transcripts, TCR beta CDR3 regions were amplified. The HTBI primer set served for first-round RT-PCR of the TCR CDR3. Each CDR3 protein is one row after TCRdb ran MiXCR on the multiplex PCR reads. The data show 500,000 to 750,000 distinct CDR3 sequences, just over 45% seen once. Material: peripheral blood or thyroid tissue (not recorded which). The source is a woman younger than 30 with Graves' hyperthyroidism.

Of note for this clonotype: This may arise from a read error, as a much more abundant clone is one base away. The chain recombines TRBV2 with TRBJ1-1, with 9 bases identical to TRBD1. The CDR3 spans 14 residues. Per germline, CDR1 SNHLY and CDR2 FYNNEI. With V trimmed by 6 bases and J by 2 bases, 4 bases remained unmatched. CDR3 protein: CASRGDRANTEAFF. The DNA of the CDR3 is TGTGCCAGCAGGGGGGACAGGGCCAACACTGAAGCTTTCTTT.

The chain employs TRBV12-3 or TRBV12-4 and TRBJ2-7; D possibly corresponds to TRBD1 (6 bases). V lost 3 bases to trimming and J lost 5 bases, with 11 bases between them. This CDR3 has 13 residues. The CDR3 loop is CASSFPGADEQYF. CDR3 sequence (DNA): TGTGCCAGCAGTTTTCCAGGGGCCGACGAGCAGTACTTC.

This chain connects TRBV10-3 to TRBJ2-5; 12 bases agree with TRBD2. Germline V CDR1 and CDR2: ENHRY, SYGVKD. CDR3 size: 13 residues. The J segment lost 4 bases and the V segment lost 10 bases, leaving 4 bases of the junction unmatched. The CDR3 DNA follows: TGTGCCACCCTGGGACTAGCGGGAGAGACCCAGTACTTC. Residues: CATLGLAGETQYF.

This clonotype was seen repeatedly, ten times or more. The V call is TRBV7-9, the J call TRBJ1-3; D perhaps matches TRBD1 (6 bases). CDR3 length: 11 amino acids. V was clipped by 2 bases and J by 11 bases, with 7 bases between them. CDR1 and CDR2 from the germline V gene are SEHNR and FQNEAQ (reference sequence). As DNA, the CDR3 is TGTGCCAGCAGCTTACCAGGGGCCATATATTTT. It codes for CASSLPGAIYF.

This clonotype showed up just a few times. A read error may explain this, as a much larger clone is one base away. This chain links TRBV5-8 with TRBJ2-5; D remains unclear. The CDR3 length is 14 residues. Germline loops: CDR1 SGHTS, CDR2 YDEGEE. The CDR3 DNA reads as TGTACCAGCAGCTCTGGACGCCTCCAAGAGACCCAGTACTTC. Residues: CTSSSGRLQETQYF.

In the case of this clonotype: It is likely a read error, because the conserved phenylalanine at the end of the CDR3 is missing. No DNA is shown, since the ends of the CDR3 on it are uncertain; the CDR3 is the one TCRdb lists. V gene TRBV29-1 combines with J gene TRBJ1-5. The CDR3 is 14 amino acids in total, end residues counted. The germline V gene encodes CDR1 SQVTM and CDR2 ANQGSEA. CDR3 protein: CSARLAGEVYNEHY.

For this clonotype: A single base separates this from a much larger clone, so it may be a read error. The genes are TRBV5-1 and TRBJ2-5; D is tentatively TRBD1 or TRBD2 (5 bases each). Germline V lookup: CDR1 SGHRS, CDR2 YFSETQ. This CDR3 is built from 15 residues. The ends were cut back, 3 bases at V and 5 bases at J, with 17 bases in the middle. The CDR3 DNA reads TGCGCCAGCAGCTCAGTGTCAGGGACGCAGGAGACCCAGTACTTC. This sequence encodes CASSSVSGTQETQYF.

The V and J genes are TRBV27 and TRBJ1-1; tentative D call: TRBD1 (5 bases). The CDR3 extends over 11 amino acids. Per germline, CDR1 MNHEY and CDR2 SMNVEV (reference sequence). The CDR3 DNA sequence: TGTGCAACCGCAGGGTTGGTTGGAGCTTTCTTT. Its protein product is CATAGLVGAFF.

This clonotype was detected many times. The chain recombines TRBV11-3 with TRBJ1-1; no clear D. This CDR3 spans 15 amino acids. Germline V lookup: CDR1 SGHNT, CDR2 YENEEA. V was trimmed by 5 bases and J by 4 bases, leaving 17 bases between them. Written as DNA, the CDR3 is TGTGCCAGCAGCACCAACATCCCCAGGAGCACTGAAGCTTTCTTT. It translates to CASSTNIPRSTEAFF.

This clonotype occurred many times. V gene TRBV20-1 combines with J gene TRBJ1-2; D might be TRBD1 (6 bases). The ends were cut back, 7 bases at V and 4 bases at J, with 22 bases in the middle. Germline V gene sequence: CDR1 DFQATT, CDR2 SNEGSKA (reference sequence). The CDR3 totals 15 residues. CDR3 residues: CSVTPRLLGGYGYTF. In DNA form, the CDR3 reads TGCAGTGTCACGCCCCGACTATTAGGGGGCTATGGCTACACCTTC.

The V and J genes are TRBV24-1 and TRBJ1-2; 8 positions agree with TRBD1. With V trimmed by 3 bases and J by 4 bases, 15 bases remained unmatched. The CDR3 runs to 18 residues. Germline CDR1 and CDR2: KGHDR and SFDVKD. This chain's CDR3 is CATSDHRDRRGLTYGYTF. CDR3 nucleotide sequence: TGTGCCACCAGTGATCATCGGGACAGGCGAGGCCTTACCTATGGCTACACCTTC.

CDR3 residues: CASSPILGNTEAFF. For the CDR3, the DNA is TGTGCCAGCAGCCCAATTTTGGGTAACACTGAAGCTTTCTTT. J is TRBJ1-1 and V is TRBV7-9, with unresolved D. Germline values: CDR1 SEHNR, CDR2 FQNEAQ (reference sequence). The CDR3 totals 14 residues. V lost 5 bases to trimming and J lost 2 bases, with 12 bases between them.

V and J are TRBV14 and TRBJ2-3, with a weak D call TRBD1 (6 bases). The germline V gene has CDR1 SGHDN and CDR2 FVKESK. The CDR3 is 16 amino acids. The ends were cut back, 4 bases at V and 2 bases at J, with 16 bases in the middle. The CDR3 DNA follows: TGTGCCAGCAGCCCCCGGACCAGGGGCAACACAGATACGCAGTATTTT. It yields the protein CASSPRTRGNTDTQYF.

The rearrangement uses TRBV7-8 and TRBJ2-7; 10 nucleotides agree with TRBD1. V lost 4 bases and J lost 5; bases outside the gene matches: 11. Per germline, CDR1 SGHVS and CDR2 FQNEAQ. The CDR3 consists of 16 residues. In nucleotides, the CDR3 is TGTGCCAGCAGCTCCAGAAAGGGGACAGGGGACCACGAGCAGTACTTC. It encodes CASSSRKGTGDHEQYF.

This clonotype has a single count. A junction end diverges from the germline sequence, so it may reflect a read error. This chain connects TRBV5-6 to TRBJ1-3; D unclear. Germline CDR1 SGHDT, CDR2 YYEEEE. The CDR3 spans 15 residues. The CDR3 coding sequence is TGTACCAGCAGCACGGGCGGCCTCTCTGGAAACACCATATATTTT. Translating it yields CTSSTGGLSGNTIYF.

This clonotype was observed a few times. This rearrangement joins TRBV7-9 to TRBJ2-7; 9 bases line up with TRBD2. CDR1 is SEHNR, CDR2 FQNEAQ, per germline (reference sequence). The CDR3 is 18 residues long. J lost 2 bases, V lost 8 bases, and 19 bases had no gene match. Written as DNA, the CDR3 is TGTGCCAGCTCACCATCGGTAGCGGGAGTTAGGCCCCCCTACGAGCAGTACTTC. Its translation: CASSPSVAGVRPPYEQYF.

At least ten counts were recorded for this clonotype. The chain employs TRBV29-1 and TRBJ1-3; the match to TRBD1 covers 7 bases. With V trimmed by 6 bases and J by 0 bases, 5 bases remained unmatched. Per the germline V gene, CDR1 is SQVTM and CDR2 is ANQGSEA. The CDR3 has 14 amino acids. The CDR3 loop reads CSVGDRNSGNTIYF. The CDR3 DNA is TGCAGCGTAGGGGACAGAAACTCTGGAAACACCATATATTTT.

The chain carries TRBV5-5 and TRBJ1-1, with TRBD1 matching over 9 bases. Germline-derived CDR1 and CDR2 are SGHKS and YYEKEE (reference sequence). V dropped 10 bases and J dropped 2; count of bases not matched to a gene: 12. This CDR3 is built from 15 residues. The CDR3 spells CACNPGQGRNTEAFF. The CDR3 DNA is TGTGCCTGCAATCCGGGACAGGGCAGAAACACTGAAGCTTTCTTT.

The rearrangement uses TRBV20-1 and TRBJ2-5, with D possibly TRBD1 on 6 matching bases. The ends were cut back, 3 bases at V and 2 bases at J, with 10 bases in the middle. Germline V gene lookup returns CDR1 DFQATT and CDR2 SNEGSKA (reference sequence). CDR3 length: 13 residues. The CDR3 spells CSASGGGQETQYF. The DNA of the CDR3 is TGCAGTGCTAGTGGGGGCGGGCAAGAGACCCAGTACTTC.

This clonotype was observed once. A much larger clone differs from this one at a single base, so this may be a read error. The V and J genes are TRBV24-1 and TRBJ2-5, with 8 bases fitting TRBD1. Trimming at V came to 3 bases and at J to 9 bases, leaving 8 bases not matched to a gene. The germline CDR1 and CDR2 sequences are KGHDR and SFDVKD. The CDR3 is made up of 14 amino acids. The CDR3 sequence is CATSDGQGEVAQYF. The CDR3 nucleotides read TGTGCCACCAGTGATGGACAGGGAGAGGTGGCCCAGTACTTC.

There are many counts of this clonotype. The chain combines TRBV2 with TRBJ2-7; D is unresolved. In germline, CDR1 is SNHLY, CDR2 FYNNEI. Trimming took 7 bases from V and 5 from J, leaving 9 bases between them. The CDR3 runs to 11 residues. CDR3 nucleotides: TGTGCCAGCAAGGTCCGGCACGAGCAGTACTTC. This sequence encodes CASKVRHEQYF.

The genes are TRBV7-2 and TRBJ2-7; D is perhaps TRBD1 (6 bases). CDR1 is SGHTA and CDR2 is FQGNSA in the germline V gene. V was cut by 1 base and J by 1 base, with 20 bases left in between. This CDR3 has 18 residues. The CDR3 here is CTSSLGTGRYLSSYEQYF. DNA for the CDR3: TGTACCAGCAGCTTAGGAACAGGGCGGTACCTTTCGTCCTACGAGCAGTACTTC.

The chain combines TRBV25-1 with TRBJ1-6; D unclear. This CDR3 is 18 amino acids long. Germline V gene lookup returns CDR1 MGHDK and CDR2 SYGVNS. Trimming shortened V by 4 bases and J by 2 bases, and 18 bases separated the two germline ends. CDR3 DNA sequence: TGTGCCAGCAGTGCTAGAACGACCCAGAGGACCTATAATTCACCCCTCCACTTT. Translated, it gives CASSARTTQRTYNSPLHF.

Details on this clonotype: Relative to the germline gene, one junction end is altered; a read error may explain this. The chain uses TRBV7-2 and TRBJ1-2; 8 nucleotides agree with TRBD1. There are 18 residues in the CDR3. Germline values: CDR1 SGHTA, CDR2 FQGNSA. The CDR3 sequence is CASSLLTGGTGVPNGYTF. DNA for the CDR3: TGTGCCAGCAGCCTACTTACAGGGGGTACAGGTGTCCCGAATGGCTACACTTTC.

In its sample, this clonotype was seen many times. V usage is TRBV7-9 and J usage is TRBJ1-1; no firm D call. Looked up from germline, CDR1 is SEHNR and CDR2 is FQNEAQ (reference sequence). This CDR3 contains 13 residues. Between the trimmed V and J ends, which lost 0 bases and 4 bases, there was a span of 6 bases. CDR3 sequence: CASSLASITEAFF. The CDR3 DNA sequence: TGTGCCAGCAGCTTAGCTTCTATCACTGAAGCTTTCTTT.

This clonotype was observed a handful of times. The chain employs TRBV18 and TRBJ1-2; D is uncertain. The V gene lost 6 bases and the J gene lost 0 bases, with 11 bases spanning the gap. The CDR3 extends over 14 amino acids. Germline CDR1 and CDR2: KGHSH and LQKENI. CDR3 DNA: TGTGCCAGCTCTTGGACGGTAGCTAACTATGGCTACACCTTC. This encodes CASSWTVANYGYTF.

This clonotype occurred once. The chain combines TRBV29-1 with TRBJ1-2; D is unresolved. This CDR3 has 14 amino acids. Trimming shortened V by 5 bases and J by 5 bases, and 18 bases separated the two germline ends. CDR1 and CDR2 from the germline V gene are SQVTM and ANQGSEA. CDR3 nucleotide sequence: TGCAGCGTTAGTGGTGGCGGGAGAGTGTATGGCTACACCTTC. It translates to CSVSGGGRVYGYTF.

This clonotype was recorded many times. This chain links TRBV4-1 with TRBJ2-7, with D uncertain. Germline-derived CDR1 and CDR2 are MGHRA and YSYEKL. The V gene lost 4 bases and the J gene lost 7 bases, with 20 bases spanning the gap. The CDR3 runs 15 residues. Here the CDR3 DNA reads TGCGCCAGCAGCCGGCTTAGGGTTGGCGTTCGGGAGCAGTACTTC. This encodes CASSRLRVGVREQYF.

This clonotype was detected ten times or more. The V call is TRBV4-3, the J call TRBJ1-6; D call uncertain. The V end lost 0 bases, the J end lost 6 bases, and 3 bases lay between the germline ends. The CDR3 consists of 13 residues. Germline lookup yields CDR1 LGHNA and CDR2 YSLEER. The CDR3: CASSQERNSPLHF. CDR3 bases: TGCGCCAGCAGCCAAGAACGTAATTCACCCCTCCACTTT.

This clonotype was seen a few times. The chain has TRBV6-5 and TRBJ2-7; D call uncertain. Germline-derived CDR1 and CDR2 are MNHEY and SVGAGI. This CDR3 is 16 amino acids long. Trimming pared 4 bases from V and 2 bases from J, leaving 18 bases between. The CDR3 nucleotides are TGTGCCAGCAGTTTCCCGAACGAAGTAGGAACCTACGAGCAGTACTTC. Its translation is CASSFPNEVGTYEQYF.

This clonotype was detected only a few times. The chain is built from TRBV20-1 and TRBJ2-3; D may be TRBD2 (5 bases). Per germline, CDR1 DFQATT and CDR2 SNEGSKA (reference sequence). The CDR3 runs to 15 residues. Trimming shortened V by 0 bases and J by 5 bases, and 15 bases separated the two germline ends. The CDR3 nucleotides read TGCAGTGCTAGAGATCAAGCGGTCCTTGGAGATACGCAGTATTTT. Translating gives CSARDQAVLGDTQYF.